Listed here are 3 T cell receptor beta chains from one sample, sequenced in a study of OX40 agonist ivuxolimab in advanced cancers. The data were produced by immunoSEQ multiplex PCR, yet TCRdb's version contains in-frame clones alone and is incomplete. The repertoire holds about 84,000 clones, with more than 80% as singletons. The sample consisted of CD4+ or CD8+ T cells sorted from blood, taken in a trial of the OX40 agonist ivuxolimab. The source of these receptors is an adult with an advanced solid tumor such as melanoma, head and neck, liver or kidney cancer.

This rearrangement joins TRBV2 to TRBJ1-4; TRBD1 matches 7 bases. This CDR3 region has 13 residues. The junction had 6 bases not matched to a gene; V was cut back by 6 bases and J by 8 bases. Germline CDR1 reads SNHLY; CDR2 reads FYNNEI. The CDR3 sequence is CASSDRVREKLFF. The CDR3 coding sequence is TGTGCCAGCAGCGACAGGGTTCGGGAAAAACTGTTTTTT.

This clone was seen once. CDR3 protein: CASSFATGGTGYTF. The CDR3, as DNA: TGTGCCAGCAGTTTCGCGACAGGGGGCACGGGCTACACCTTC. This chain joins TRBV6-5 and TRBJ1-2, with TRBD1 matching 10 bases. V gave up 4 bases and J gave up 8 bases; unmatched junction bases: 7. This CDR3 is 14 amino acids long. Germline loops: CDR1 MNHEY, CDR2 SVGAGI.

The rearrangement joins TRBV11-2 to TRBJ2-1; TRBD2 is a possible D gene (5 bases). The CDR3 extends over 13 amino acids. V lost 5 bases to trimming and J lost 9 bases, with 14 bases between them. CDR1 and CDR2 (germline): SGHAT, FQNNGV. The CDR3 loop is CASSPNRGSEQFF. The DNA of the CDR3 is TGTGCCAGCAGCCCAAACCGGGGTAGTGAGCAGTTCTTC. Filled out from reference TRBV11-2 and TRBJ2-1, the complete variable domain reads EAGVAQSPRYKIIEKRQSVAFWCNPISGHATLYWYQQILGQGPKLLIQFQNNGVVDDSQLPKDRFSAERLKGVDSTLKIQPAKLEDSAVYLCASSPNRGSEQFFGPGTRLTVL.